Below, one TCR beta chain is given with its context. Antigen: not known. Germline lookup yields CDR1 LNHDA and CDR2 SQIVND (reference sequence). Trimming left V 10 bases short and J 5 bases short, with 23 bases between. The CDR3 covers 15 residues. These data are taken from a study of CD8 T cell repertoires and HIV-1 epitope variants. Whole-study context: Separate wells received one of Twenty-five Gag or Nef variant peptides. Overall study findings and caveats: Fewer than ten TCR beta clonotypes were antigen-specific, more than five apparently recognizing autologous or escape variants.

Profiled with immunoSEQ multiplex PCR; TCRdb holds only in-frame clones, not every one. Of over 4,000 clones listed, around 69% are singletons. The chain employs TRBV19 and TRBJ1-1; unclear D gene. Sequencing was performed on cultured CD8+ T cells derived from PBMCs. This receptor was obtained from a male donor with HIV. CDR3 region: CATSGSTTSDTEAFF. Here the CDR3 DNA reads TGTGCCACTTCGGGAAGTACGACGTCCGATACTGAAGCTTTCTTT.